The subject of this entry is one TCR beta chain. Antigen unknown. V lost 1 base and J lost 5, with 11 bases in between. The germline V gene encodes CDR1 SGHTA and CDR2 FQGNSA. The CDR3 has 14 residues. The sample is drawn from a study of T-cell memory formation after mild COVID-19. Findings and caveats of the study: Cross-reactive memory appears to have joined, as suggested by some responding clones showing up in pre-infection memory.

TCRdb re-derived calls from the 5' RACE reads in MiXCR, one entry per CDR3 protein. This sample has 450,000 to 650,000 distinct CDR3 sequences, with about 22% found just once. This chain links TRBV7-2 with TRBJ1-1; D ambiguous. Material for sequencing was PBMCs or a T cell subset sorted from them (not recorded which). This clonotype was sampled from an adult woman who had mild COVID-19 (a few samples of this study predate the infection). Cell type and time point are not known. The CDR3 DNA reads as TGTGCCAGCAGCTTAGACGCAGGAGGGACTGAAGCTTTCTTT. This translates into CASSLDAGGTEAFF.